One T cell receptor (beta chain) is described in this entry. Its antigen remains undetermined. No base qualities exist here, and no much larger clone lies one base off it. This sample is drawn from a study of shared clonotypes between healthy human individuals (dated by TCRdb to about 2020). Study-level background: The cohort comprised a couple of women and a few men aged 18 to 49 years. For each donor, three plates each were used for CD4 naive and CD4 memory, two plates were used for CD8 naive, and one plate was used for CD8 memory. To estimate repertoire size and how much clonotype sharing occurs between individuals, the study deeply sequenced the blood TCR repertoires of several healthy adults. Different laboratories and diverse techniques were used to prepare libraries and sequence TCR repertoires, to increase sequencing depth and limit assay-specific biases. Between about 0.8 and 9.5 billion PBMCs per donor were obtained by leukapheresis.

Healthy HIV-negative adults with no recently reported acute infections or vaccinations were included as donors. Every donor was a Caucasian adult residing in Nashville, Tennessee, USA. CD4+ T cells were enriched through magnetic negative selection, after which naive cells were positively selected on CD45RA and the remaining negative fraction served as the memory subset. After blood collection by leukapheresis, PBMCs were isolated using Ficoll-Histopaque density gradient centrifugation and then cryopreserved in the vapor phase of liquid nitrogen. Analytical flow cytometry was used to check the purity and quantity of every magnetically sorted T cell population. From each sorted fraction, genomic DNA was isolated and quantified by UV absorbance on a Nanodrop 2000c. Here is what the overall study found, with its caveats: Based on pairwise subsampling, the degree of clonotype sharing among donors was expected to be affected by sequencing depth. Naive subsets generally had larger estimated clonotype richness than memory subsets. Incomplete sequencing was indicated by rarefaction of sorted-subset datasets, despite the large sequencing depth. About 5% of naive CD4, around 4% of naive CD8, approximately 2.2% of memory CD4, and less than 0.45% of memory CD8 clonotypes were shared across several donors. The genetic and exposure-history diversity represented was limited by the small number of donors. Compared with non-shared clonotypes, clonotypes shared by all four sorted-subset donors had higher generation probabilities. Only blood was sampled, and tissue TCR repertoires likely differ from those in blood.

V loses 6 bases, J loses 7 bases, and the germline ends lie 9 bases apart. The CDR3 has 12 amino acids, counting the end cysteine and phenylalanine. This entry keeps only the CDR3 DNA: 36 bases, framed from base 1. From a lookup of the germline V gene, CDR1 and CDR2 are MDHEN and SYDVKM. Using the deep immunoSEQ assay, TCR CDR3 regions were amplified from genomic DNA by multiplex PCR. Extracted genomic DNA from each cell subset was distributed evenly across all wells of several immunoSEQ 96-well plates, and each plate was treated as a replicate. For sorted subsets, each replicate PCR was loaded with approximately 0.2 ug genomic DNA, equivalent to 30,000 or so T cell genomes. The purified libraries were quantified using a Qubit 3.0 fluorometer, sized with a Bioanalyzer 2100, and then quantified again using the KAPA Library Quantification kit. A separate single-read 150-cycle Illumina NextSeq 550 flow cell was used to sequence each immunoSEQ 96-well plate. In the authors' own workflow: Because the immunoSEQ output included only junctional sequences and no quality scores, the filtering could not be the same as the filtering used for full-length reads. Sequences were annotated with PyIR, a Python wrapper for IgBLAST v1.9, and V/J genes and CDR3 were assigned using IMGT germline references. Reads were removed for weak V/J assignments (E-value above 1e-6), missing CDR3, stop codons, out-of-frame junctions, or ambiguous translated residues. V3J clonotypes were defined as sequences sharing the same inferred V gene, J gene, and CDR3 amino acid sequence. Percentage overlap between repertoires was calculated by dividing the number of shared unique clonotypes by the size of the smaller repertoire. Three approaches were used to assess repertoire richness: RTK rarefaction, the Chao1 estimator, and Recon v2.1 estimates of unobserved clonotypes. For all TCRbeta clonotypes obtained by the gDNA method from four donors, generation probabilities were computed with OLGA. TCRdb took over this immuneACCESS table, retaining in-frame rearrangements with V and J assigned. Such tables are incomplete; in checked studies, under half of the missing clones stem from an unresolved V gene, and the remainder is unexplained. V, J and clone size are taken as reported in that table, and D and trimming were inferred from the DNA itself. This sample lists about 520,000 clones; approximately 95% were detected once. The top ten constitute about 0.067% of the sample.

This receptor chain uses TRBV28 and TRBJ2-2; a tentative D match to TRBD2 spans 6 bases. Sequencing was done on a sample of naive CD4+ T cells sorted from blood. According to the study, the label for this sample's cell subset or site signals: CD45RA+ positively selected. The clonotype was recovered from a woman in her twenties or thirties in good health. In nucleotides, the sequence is TGTGCCAGCAGGGCGGGAATCGGGGAGCTGTTTTTT. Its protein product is CASRAGIGELFF.